These 4 T cell receptor beta chains came from one sample sequenced in a study of OX40 agonist ivuxolimab in advanced cancers. TCRdb's copy holds only in-frame clones and misses some; the assay was immunoSEQ multiplex PCR. The data show about 54,000 clones, roughly nine tenths seen once. This specimen was CD4+ or CD8+ T cells sorted from blood, taken in a trial of the OX40 agonist ivuxolimab. These receptors were obtained from an adult with an advanced solid tumor such as melanoma, head and neck, liver or kidney cancer.

The chain couples TRBV7-9 to TRBJ2-7, with TRBD2 matching over 8 bases. CDR1 is SEHNR and CDR2 is FQNEAQ in the germline V gene (reference sequence). The CDR3 has 14 residues. With 3 bases clipped from V and 2 bases from J, the junction kept 3 bases outside the gene matches. This CDR3 reads CASSLASGPYEQYF. CDR3 nucleotides: TGTGCCAGCAGCTTGGCTAGCGGGCCCTACGAGCAGTACTTC.

To note about this clone: This specimen includes other DNA sequences encoding the same CDR3. This chain connects TRBV20-1 to TRBJ1-1, with no clear D. V lost 3 bases and J lost 1, with 3 bases in between. CDR1 and CDR2 (germline): DFQATT, SNEGSKA (reference sequence). The CDR3 is made up of 11 amino acids. The CDR3 here is CSASRNTEAFF. CDR3 nucleotides: TGCAGTGCTAGCCGGAACACTGAAGCTTTCTTT.

The rearrangement links TRBV27 to TRBJ2-7, with 8 nucleotides matching TRBD1. The germline V gene has CDR1 MNHEY and CDR2 SMNVEV (reference sequence). V lost 10 bases and J lost 2; bases outside the gene matches: 7. CDR3 length: 13 amino acids. The CDR3 spells CATKDRATYEQYF. As DNA, the CDR3 is TGTGCCACCAAGGACAGGGCTACCTACGAGCAGTACTTC.

The chain employs TRBV5-1 and TRBJ2-7; unclear D gene. There are 14 residues in the CDR3. The V and J ends lost 0 bases and 2 bases respectively, with 9 bases between them. Looked up from germline, CDR1 is SGHRS and CDR2 is YFSETQ. CDR3 in amino acids: CASSLVGQAYEQYF. The CDR3, as DNA: TGCGCCAGCAGCTTGGTTGGTCAGGCCTACGAGCAGTACTTC.